These 6 T cell receptor beta chains were all obtained from the same sample, sequenced in a study of T-cell memory formation after mild COVID-19. TCRdb analysed the 5' RACE reads with MiXCR anew, one entry per CDR3 protein. The sample records approximately 99,000 distinct CDR3 sequences, roughly 19% being singletons. The source material was PBMCs or a T cell subset sorted from them (not recorded which). These receptor sequences come from a man aged 18 to 29 who had mild COVID-19 (a few samples of this study predate the infection). Cell type and time point are not known.

The chain recombines TRBV4-2 with TRBJ1-2; 7 bases map to TRBD1. The CDR3 sequence is 15 residues long. Germline trimming cut 1 base from V and 7 bases from J; bases unmatched to any gene: 9. The germline CDR1 and CDR2 sequences are LGHNA and YNFKEQ. CDR3 bases: TGTGCCAGCAGCCAAGGGGATCAGGGGGATCGTGGCTACACCTTC. It is translated as CASSQGDQGDRGYTF.

This clonotype showed up just a few times. The CDR3 region is CSAHSGLAGPETQYF. Here the CDR3 DNA reads TGCAGTGCTCACTCGGGACTAGCGGGGCCAGAGACCCAGTACTTC. This chain joins TRBV20-1 and TRBJ2-5; 13 nucleotides agree with TRBD2. V gave up 5 bases and J gave up 4 bases; unmatched junction bases: 7. CDR3 size: 15 residues. CDR1 and CDR2 (germline): DFQATT, SNEGSKA (reference sequence).

This clonotype was observed a handful of times. The chain has TRBV5-4 and TRBJ1-2; D remains ambiguous. The CDR3 spans 13 residues. The germline V gene has CDR1 SGHNT and CDR2 YYREEE (reference sequence). V dropped 1 base and J dropped 6 bases, with 10 bases sitting between them. The CDR3 DNA sequence: TGTGCCAGCAGCTTGACACCAGCGGATGGCTACACCTTC. This encodes CASSLTPADGYTF.

V gene TRBV12-3 or TRBV12-4 combines with J gene TRBJ1-2, with D possibly TRBD1 on 5 matching bases. This CDR3 is 13 amino acids long. V was cut by 6 bases and J by 9 bases, with 17 bases left in between. The CDR3 region is CASSPPTGGRYTF. DNA for the CDR3: TGTGCCAGCAGCCCCCCGACGGGGGGACGCTACACCTTC.

The sample holds many counts of this clonotype. This rearrangement joins TRBV5-1 to TRBJ2-3; tentative D call: TRBD2 (5 bases). Per germline, CDR1 SGHRS and CDR2 YFSETQ. CDR3 size: 14 residues. Trimming took 2 bases from V and 2 from J, leaving 9 bases between them. This chain's CDR3 is CASSFGIFTDTQYF. The CDR3 DNA follows: TGCGCCAGCAGCTTCGGGATATTCACAGATACGCAGTATTTT. Together with reference TRBV5-1 and TRBJ2-3, the CDR3 gives the full variable domain: KAGVTQTPRYLIKTRGQQVTLSCSPISGHRSVSWYQQTPGQGLQFLFEYFSETQRNKGNFPGRFSGRQFSNSRSEMNVSTLELGDSALYLCASSFGIFTDTQYFGPGTRLTVL.

This clonotype was observed a handful of times. The chain carries TRBV28 and TRBJ2-3; 11 bases match TRBD2. V was pared by 5 bases and J by 2 bases, with 3 bases of the junction left unmatched. The length of the CDR3 is 15 residues. Per the germline V gene, CDR1 is MDHEN and CDR2 is SYDVKM. CDR3 in DNA: TGTGCCAGCAGTGGTAGCGGGGGGGCCACAGATACGCAGTATTTT. Protein product: CASSGSGGATDTQYF.